This T cell receptor beta chain was documented in a study of T cell responses to AZD1222 COVID-19 vaccine (dated by TCRdb to about 2021). With regard to the full study: AZD1222 recipients with second doses at about 4 weeks or about 12 weeks were pooled, because spike-specific TCR depth and breadth did not differ between schedules. A total of 230 to 250 trial participants underwent TCR sequencing, of whom about 200 had received two doses of AZD1222 and 26 had received two doses of the MenACWY control vaccine. Trial participants were enrolled by age into subgroups of 18-55, 56-69 and 70-plus years, and approximately 150, 30 and 60 TCR-sequenced participants, respectively, were included in these subgroups.

What this sample's time point label stands for: baseline before first vaccination. Vaccinee samples came from UK trials COV001 and COV002, including a single-blind randomized controlled phase 2/3 trial of AZD1222 (ChAdOx1 nCoV-19) in healthy adults. For TCRbeta chain sequencing, PBMC samples were collected from trial participants at day 0 and at day 28 after the second dose. As for this clone: Its antigen is unknown. Nothing much larger sits one base from this clone, and base qualities are not available.

The CDR3 regions of human TCRbeta chains were subjected to immunosequencing. The authors' analysis ran thus. Repertoire TCRs were checked for matches against a reference library of SARS-CoV-2-specific TCRs that had been generated using the MIRA antigen-specificity platform. Breadth meant the fraction of unique TCRs that were SARS-CoV-2-associated, whereas depth meant the fraction of total T cells that were SARS-CoV-2-associated. Using the MIRA data, each spike-specific TCR was mapped to the spike region that the TCR reacts to and placed in a CD4 or CD8 class. Log10-transformed breadth and depth values were compared by one-way ANOVA with Sidak's multiple comparisons tests. TCRdb holds this immuneACCESS table with in-frame rearrangements only. Some clones are missing; in checked studies, unresolved V genes explain under half, and the rest has no known cause. For V, J and clone size, that table is used; D and trimming come from the DNA. This sample comprises around 110,000 clones, less than 90% of them detected only once. 6.5% to 8.5% of the sample belongs to the ten largest clones.

The paper as a whole reports these results and caveats: Nearly half of unique spike-specific TCRs reportedly recognized epitopes outside regions mutated in the B.1.351 and B.1.1.7 variants. Only six AZD1222 recipients were SARS-CoV-2 seropositive at baseline, limiting conclusions about previously exposed vaccinees. The whole spike protein was spanned by vaccine-associated CD4 TCRs, and dominant responses were seen in regions 160-218 and 743-854. Most participants were white British and females outnumbered males, and the authors suggested that clonal diversity may have been underestimated. The 56-69-year group was small, and its depth increase did not reach significance, likely because of low power. Spike-specific TCR breadth and depth rose significantly after two AZD1222 doses compared with day 0 and with MenACWY recipients. Because no day 14 peak-response samples were available, repertoires were characterized only after the peak T cell response.

The TCR sequence derives from an adult in good health. The material sequenced was peripheral blood, taken on day 0 of AZD1222 vaccination.

The sequence in DNA is TGTGCCAGTAGTATACGGAGAACAACTAATGAAAAACTGTTTTTT. The encoded protein is CASSIRRTTNEKLFF. Rearrangement joined TRBV19 to TRBJ1-4; confidence is insufficient to name the D gene. A distance of 7 bases separates the germline ends of V and J, which lose 2 bases and 0 bases respectively. Reading from cysteine to phenylalanine, the CDR3 counts 15 amino acids. Only the CDR3 DNA is retained, 45 bases long and in frame from the first base. For CDR1 and CDR2, the germline V gene (reference sequence) lists LNHDA and SQIVND.